This is a list of T cell receptor beta chains from one sample in a study of shared clonotypes between healthy human individuals. The assay was immunoSEQ multiplex PCR, and TCRdb's table has in-frame clones only and misses some. The repertoire has about 820,000 clones, 80% to 95% of them found once; the top ten carry more than 20%. The sequenced sample was naive CD8+ T cells sorted from blood. These receptors all come from a man between 25 and 39 years old in good health. CDR3s include the opening cysteine and the closing phenylalanine or tryptophan. D genes are given only for firm matches. The listing skips clone size in some rows; elsewhere it reads once, few, many or a size class.

V gene: TRBV7-9; J gene: TRBJ1-5; clone size: -; D gene: TRBD1; CDR3 protein: CASSRGQGALAWQPQHF; CDR3 DNA: TGTGCCAGCAGCCGGGGACAGGGGGCCCTGGCGTGGCAGCCCCAGCATTTT
V gene: TRBV19; J gene: TRBJ2-7; clone size: once; D gene: TRBD2; CDR3 protein: CASSISGSQHEQYF; CDR3 DNA: TGTGCCAGTAGTATTAGCGGGAGTCAGCACGAGCAGTACTTC
V gene: TRBV2; J gene: TRBJ1-5; clone size: -; D gene: TRBD1; CDR3 protein: CASSERDSRYSNQPQHF; CDR3 DNA: TGTGCCAGCAGTGAGCGGGACAGCCGCTATAGCAATCAGCCCCAGCATTTT
V gene: TRBV19; J gene: TRBJ2-7; clone size: -; D gene: TRBD2; CDR3 protein: CASSIHGGGEQYF; CDR3 DNA: TGTGCCAGTAGTATTCATGGCGGGGGCGAGCAGTACTTC
V gene: TRBV5-1; J gene: TRBJ2-1; clone size: -; D gene: -; CDR3 protein: CASSSLSNEQFF; CDR3 DNA: TGCGCCAGCAGTTCCCTATCCAATGAGCAGTTCTTC
V gene: TRBV6-1; J gene: TRBJ2-7; clone size: -; D gene: -; CDR3 protein: CASSGFRDNAYYEQYF; CDR3 DNA: TGTGCCAGCAGTGGATTCCGGGACAACGCTTACTACGAGCAGTACTTC
V gene: TRBV2; J gene: TRBJ1-1; clone size: -; D gene: TRBD1; CDR3 protein: CATPPPDRGNTEAFF; CDR3 DNA: TGTGCCACCCCACCCCCGGACAGGGGCAACACTGAAGCTTTCTTT
V gene: TRBV7-9; J gene: TRBJ1-5; clone size: once; D gene: -; CDR3 protein: CASSLDSYSNQPQHF; CDR3 DNA: TGTGCCAGCAGCTTAGACAGCTATAGCAATCAGCCCCAGCATTTT
V gene: TRBV7-9; J gene: TRBJ1-3; clone size: -; D gene: TRBD1; CDR3 protein: CASSLAGTASGNTIYF; CDR3 DNA: TGTGCCAGCAGCTTAGCGGGGACAGCCTCTGGAAACACCATATATTTT
V gene: TRBV21-1; J gene: TRBJ2-7; clone size: -; D gene: -; CDR3 protein: CASSRLSRDYEQYF; CDR3 DNA: TGTGCCAGCAGCAGACTGTCGCGGGACTACGAGCAGTACTTC
V gene: TRBV19; J gene: TRBJ1-3; clone size: -; D gene: -; CDR3 protein: CASQRGPASGNTIYF; CDR3 DNA: TGTGCCAGCCAGCGGGGCCCCGCTTCTGGAAACACCATATATTTT
V gene: TRBV28; J gene: TRBJ2-3; clone size: -; D gene: -; CDR3 protein: CTLQFPGDTQYF; CDR3 DNA: TGTACCCTCCAGTTCCCCGGAGATACGCAGTATTTT
V gene: TRBV5-1; J gene: TRBJ2-2; clone size: once; D gene: -; CDR3 protein: CASSFPGANTGELFF; CDR3 DNA: TGCGCCAGCAGCTTCCCGGGGGCGAACACCGGGGAGCTGTTTTTT
V gene: TRBV5-1; J gene: TRBJ1-4; clone size: -; D gene: -; CDR3 protein: CASSLSLATNEKLFF; CDR3 DNA: TGCGCCAGCAGCTTGTCCCTGGCAACTAATGAAAAACTGTTTTTT
V gene: TRBV7-8; J gene: TRBJ2-1; clone size: -; D gene: TRBD2; CDR3 protein: CASSLGASGYNEQFF; CDR3 DNA: TGTGCCAGCAGCTTAGGGGCTAGCGGGTACAATGAGCAGTTCTTC
V gene: TRBV28; J gene: TRBJ1-5; clone size: -; D gene: TRBD1; CDR3 protein: CATDGQGAVQPQHF; CDR3 DNA: TGTGCCACCGACGGGCAGGGGGCGGTTCAGCCCCAGCATTTT
V gene: TRBV29-1; J gene: TRBJ2-3; clone size: -; D gene: -; CDR3 protein: CSVAAGVMPTDTQYF; CDR3 DNA: TGCAGCGTTGCGGCGGGCGTGATGCCCACAGATACGCAGTATTTT
V gene: TRBV27; J gene: TRBJ2-1; clone size: -; D gene: TRBD2; CDR3 protein: CASGLTTSGPITGQFF; CDR3 DNA: TGTGCCAGCGGACTTACGACTAGCGGACCAATCACTGGGCAGTTCTTC
V gene: TRBV7-8; J gene: TRBJ2-1; clone size: -; D gene: TRBD2; CDR3 protein: CASSLEAGGYNEQFF; CDR3 DNA: TGTGCCAGCAGCTTAGAGGCGGGGGGCTACAATGAGCAGTTCTTC
V gene: TRBV9; J gene: TRBJ2-1; clone size: -; D gene: TRBD2; CDR3 protein: CASSAHAGVVIYNEQFF; CDR3 DNA: TGTGCCAGCAGCGCTCATGCGGGAGTAGTCATCTACAATGAGCAGTTCTTC
V gene: TRBV5-4; J gene: TRBJ2-3; clone size: -; D gene: -; CDR3 protein: CASSLSGSRNTDTQYF; CDR3 DNA: TGTGCCAGCAGCTTGTCCGGGTCGCGAAACACAGATACGCAGTATTTT
V gene: TRBV5-4; J gene: TRBJ2-7; clone size: -; D gene: TRBD1; CDR3 protein: CASSRLGTGAYEQYF; CDR3 DNA: TGTGCCAGCAGCCGGTTGGGGACAGGAGCCTACGAGCAGTACTTC
V gene: TRBV7-2; J gene: TRBJ1-1; clone size: -; D gene: -; CDR3 protein: CASSLAAGRNEAFF; CDR3 DNA: TGTGCCAGCAGCTTAGCGGCGGGCCGTAATGAAGCTTTCTTT
V gene: TRBV9; J gene: TRBJ2-3; clone size: -; D gene: -; CDR3 protein: CASSYGTDTQYF; CDR3 DNA: TGTGCCAGCAGCTACGGGACAGATACGCAGTATTTT
V gene: TRBV7-8; J gene: TRBJ2-1; clone size: -; D gene: -; CDR3 protein: CASSLANQGFRFF; CDR3 DNA: TGTGCCAGCAGCTTAGCGAATCAGGGGTTTAGGTTCTTC
V gene: TRBV27; J gene: TRBJ2-7; clone size: once; D gene: TRBD1; CDR3 protein: CASSQTGTGHEQYF; CDR3 DNA: TGTGCCAGCAGTCAAACCGGGACAGGGCACGAGCAGTACTTC
V gene: TRBV11-2; J gene: TRBJ2-5; clone size: -; D gene: -; CDR3 protein: CATLGGQETQYF; CDR3 DNA: TGTGCCACTTTGGGGGGTCAAGAGACCCAGTACTTC
V gene: TRBV9; J gene: TRBJ2-1; clone size: once; D gene: TRBD2; CDR3 protein: CASSVRSSGSNVYNEQFF; CDR3 DNA: TGTGCCAGCAGCGTTCGGTCTAGCGGGAGTAACGTTTACAATGAGCAGTTCTTC
V gene: TRBV7-8; J gene: TRBJ2-7; clone size: few; D gene: TRBD2; CDR3 protein: CASSSSSGSIEQYF; CDR3 DNA: TGTGCCAGCAGCTCCTCTAGCGGGAGTATCGAGCAGTACTTC
V gene: TRBV6-5; J gene: TRBJ2-2; clone size: -; D gene: -; CDR3 protein: CASSYQNTGELFF; CDR3 DNA: TGTGCCAGCAGTTATCAGAACACCGGGGAGCTGTTTTTT
V gene: TRBV11-2; J gene: TRBJ2-7; clone size: -; D gene: -; CDR3 protein: CASSLHDSYEQYF; CDR3 DNA: TGTGCCAGCAGCTTACACGACTCCTACGAGCAGTACTTC
V gene: TRBV2; J gene: TRBJ2-2; clone size: -; D gene: -; CDR3 protein: CASSEALGRTNTGELFF; CDR3 DNA: TGTGCCAGCAGTGAAGCGTTAGGGCGGACGAACACCGGGGAGCTGTTTTTT
V gene: TRBV5-4; J gene: TRBJ1-3; clone size: -; D gene: -; CDR3 protein: CASSLEVGDGNTIYF; CDR3 DNA: TGTGCCAGCAGCCTAGAAGTCGGGGATGGAAACACCATATATTTT
V gene: TRBV27; J gene: TRBJ1-1; clone size: -; D gene: -; CDR3 protein: CASSPHNAPGYGAFF; CDR3 DNA: TGTGCCAGCAGTCCACATAATGCCCCAGGATACGGAGCTTTCTTT
V gene: TRBV11-3; J gene: TRBJ2-3; clone size: -; D gene: -; CDR3 protein: CASSHPEKAYTQYF; CDR3 DNA: TGTGCCAGCAGCCACCCGGAAAAGGCGTATACGCAGTATTTT
V gene: TRBV7-9; J gene: TRBJ2-6; clone size: -; D gene: -; CDR3 protein: CASSSPDSGANVLTF; CDR3 DNA: TGTGCCAGCAGCTCACCGGACTCTGGGGCCAACGTCCTGACTTTC
V gene: TRBV7-2; J gene: TRBJ2-7; clone size: -; D gene: TRBD2; CDR3 protein: CASSRGTSNYYEQYF; CDR3 DNA: TGTGCCAGCAGCCGCGGGACTAGCAATTACTACGAGCAGTACTTC
V gene: TRBV11-2; J gene: TRBJ1-1; clone size: -; D gene: -; CDR3 protein: CASRPTGNTEAFF; CDR3 DNA: TGTGCCAGCAGACCGACAGGGAACACTGAAGCTTTCTTT
V gene: TRBV6-5; J gene: TRBJ2-3; clone size: -; D gene: TRBD2; CDR3 protein: CASSYPGGGTDTQYF; CDR3 DNA: TGTGCCAGCAGTTACCCGGGGGGTGGGACAGATACGCAGTATTTT
V gene: TRBV19; J gene: TRBJ2-3; clone size: -; D gene: -; CDR3 protein: CASSIGGSSTDTQYF; CDR3 DNA: TGTGCCAGTAGTATTGGGGGCTCAAGCACAGATACGCAGTATTTT
V gene: TRBV4-1; J gene: TRBJ2-7; clone size: -; D gene: TRBD1; CDR3 protein: CASSQDDRVGEQYF; CDR3 DNA: TGCGCCAGCAGCCAAGACGACAGGGTGGGCGAGCAGTACTTC
V gene: TRBV10-1; J gene: TRBJ2-5; clone size: -; D gene: -; CDR3 protein: CASSLGLGSQETQYF; CDR3 DNA: TGCGCCAGCAGCCTGGGCCTGGGCAGCCAAGAGACCCAGTACTTC
V gene: TRBV29-1; J gene: TRBJ2-1; clone size: -; D gene: TRBD1; CDR3 protein: CSAGQGESNEQFF; CDR3 DNA: TGCAGCGCCGGACAGGGGGAGTCCAATGAGCAGTTCTTC
V gene: TRBV27; J gene: TRBJ1-4; clone size: -; D gene: -; CDR3 protein: CASSSLVANEKLFF; CDR3 DNA: TGTGCCAGCAGTTCATTAGTGGCTAATGAAAAACTGTTTTTT
V gene: TRBV5-1; J gene: TRBJ2-1; clone size: -; D gene: -; CDR3 protein: CASSLGEGRHNEQFF; CDR3 DNA: TGCGCCAGCAGCCTCGGAGAGGGTCGCCACAATGAGCAGTTCTTC
V gene: TRBV7-3; J gene: TRBJ2-7; clone size: -; D gene: -; CDR3 protein: CASSLSAGPTYEQYF; CDR3 DNA: TGTGCCAGCAGCTTATCAGCGGGCCCTACCTACGAGCAGTACTTC
V gene: TRBV15; J gene: TRBJ2-6; clone size: -; D gene: -; CDR3 protein: CATSGSTRTLTGANVLTF; CDR3 DNA: TGTGCCACCAGCGGATCGACTAGGACACTTACAGGGGCCAACGTCCTGACTTTC
V gene: TRBV27; J gene: TRBJ1-1; clone size: -; D gene: -; CDR3 protein: CASSLPGGNTEAFF; CDR3 DNA: TGTGCCAGCAGTTTGCCCGGGGGCAACACTGAAGCTTTCTTT
V gene: TRBV11-2; J gene: TRBJ2-3; clone size: once; D gene: -; CDR3 protein: CASSLGGADTQYF; CDR3 DNA: TGTGCCAGCAGCTTAGGGGGGGCAGATACGCAGTATTTT
V gene: TRBV2; J gene: TRBJ2-3; clone size: -; D gene: TRBD2; CDR3 protein: CAITSGDPDTQYF; CDR3 DNA: TGTGCCATCACCAGCGGGGACCCAGATACGCAGTATTTT
V gene: TRBV27; J gene: TRBJ2-2; clone size: -; D gene: -; CDR3 protein: CASSLGASGELFF; CDR3 DNA: TGTGCCAGCAGTTTAGGTGCATCCGGGGAGCTGTTTTTT
V gene: TRBV4-1; J gene: TRBJ1-4; clone size: -; D gene: -; CDR3 protein: CASSHWTVGNEKLFF; CDR3 DNA: TGCGCCAGCAGCCATTGGACAGTTGGTAATGAAAAACTGTTTTTT
V gene: TRBV30; J gene: TRBJ1-1; clone size: -; D gene: -; CDR3 protein: CAWSPSVNTEAFF; CDR3 DNA: TGTGCCTGGAGTCCCAGTGTGAACACTGAAGCTTTCTTT
V gene: TRBV29-1; J gene: TRBJ1-2; clone size: -; D gene: TRBD1; CDR3 protein: CSADGGQGNYGYTF; CDR3 DNA: TGCAGCGCCGATGGCGGACAGGGAAACTATGGCTACACCTTC
V gene: TRBV27; J gene: TRBJ2-1; clone size: -; D gene: TRBD2; CDR3 protein: CASSTGLAGGEQFF; CDR3 DNA: TGTGCCAGCAGTACGGGACTAGCGGGAGGGGAGCAGTTCTTC
V gene: TRBV10-2; J gene: TRBJ2-1; clone size: -; D gene: -; CDR3 protein: CASSESFNEQFF; CDR3 DNA: TGCGCCAGCAGTGAGTCATTCAATGAGCAGTTCTTC
V gene: TRBV27; J gene: TRBJ1-1; clone size: once; D gene: TRBD1; CDR3 protein: CASSPRTGAPQEAFF; CDR3 DNA: TGTGCCAGCAGTCCACGGACAGGGGCCCCCCAAGAAGCTTTCTTT